The 26 T cell receptor beta chains below all came from one sample that was sequenced in a study of blood T cell repertoires in COVID-19 (dated by TCRdb to the early 2020s). The receptor library was made with the immunoSEQ multiplex PCR assay. TCRdb retrieved this table from immuneACCESS and kept in-frame rearrangements only. Not all clones are present; in checked studies, unresolved V genes account for under half, and no reason is known for the remainder. This sample comprises about 280,000 clones, about 85% of them detected only once. In total, the top ten clones hold about 2.5% of the sample. Sequencing was done on a sample of PBMCs or T cells enriched from blood (not recorded which). Receptor source: a woman aged 45 to 65 who had recovered from COVID-19.

This rearrangement joins TRBV4-1 to TRBJ1-5; 7 nucleotides line up with TRBD1. In germline, CDR1 is MGHRA, CDR2 YSYEKL. Unmatched junction bases numbered 11, after V lost 0 bases and J lost 9 bases. The CDR3 runs to 16 residues. The CDR3 region has the DNA TGCGCCAGCAGCCAAGATAGCACAGGGGCTCTAGGGCCCCAGCATTTT. Encoded protein: CASSQDSTGALGPQHF.

The chain combines TRBV18 with TRBJ1-1, with 8 bases that match TRBD1. Germline V gene sequence: CDR1 KGHSH, CDR2 LQKENI. The CDR3 has 15 amino acids. Unmatched junction bases numbered 3, after V lost 2 bases and J lost 1 base. CDR3 region: CASSPIGQGNTEAFF. CDR3 nucleotides: TGTGCCAGCTCACCAATTGGACAGGGGAACACTGAAGCTTTCTTT.

This chain connects TRBV5-1 to TRBJ1-4; D possibly corresponds to TRBD1 (6 bases). The CDR3 consists of 15 residues. Germline-derived CDR1 and CDR2 are SGHRS and YFSETQ. The V gene lost 4 bases and the J gene lost 14 bases, with 24 bases spanning the gap. The chain's CDR3 is CASSATGSLEEGLFF. As DNA, the CDR3 is TGCGCCAGCAGCGCAACAGGGTCCCTTGAAGAAGGCCTGTTTTTT.

This clone was found a few times. The rearrangement joins TRBV5-6 to TRBJ2-5, with 8 nucleotides matching TRBD1. CDR3 size: 15 residues. CDR1 is SGHDT and CDR2 is YYEEEE in the germline V gene. J gave up 0 bases and V 9 bases, and 10 bases lay outside the gene matches. The CDR3 DNA follows: TGTGCCACCGCTCAGGGGGCGATTTACCAAGAGACCCAGTACTTC. Protein product: CATAQGAIYQETQYF. Supplemented by reference TRBV5-6 and TRBJ2-5, the full variable domain reads DAGVTQSPTHLIKTRGQQVTLRCSPKSGHDTVSWYQQALGQGPQFIFQYYEEEERQRGNFPDRFSGHQFPNYSSELNVNALLLGDSALYLCATAQGAIYQETQYFGPGTRLLVL.

The V call is TRBV19, the J call TRBJ1-1; D not certain. This CDR3 is built from 14 residues. CDR1 LNHDA and CDR2 SQIVND come from the germline V gene (reference sequence). Trimming cost V 4 bases and J 11 bases, with 20 bases left between them. CDR3 DNA: TGTGCCAGTAGTACGATTGACGACCCCCGAGGGGCTTTCTTT. Translated, it gives CASSTIDDPRGAFF.

V is TRBV7-2 and J is TRBJ1-3, with D unclear. The germline V gene encodes CDR1 SGHTA and CDR2 FQGNSA. CDR3 size: 13 residues. Trimming took off 2 bases at V and 8 bases at J, with 10 bases between the two ends. The CDR3 DNA reads TGTGCCAGCAGCTTAAACAGTGACGACACCATATATTTT. It is translated as CASSLNSDDTIYF.

V is TRBV4-1 and J is TRBJ1-1; 9 bases align to TRBD1. Germline V gene sequence: CDR1 MGHRA, CDR2 YSYEKL. CDR3 length: 15 amino acids. V lost 8 bases to trimming and J lost 2 bases; unmatched junction nucleotides: 9. CDR3 amino acids: CASLRTGAINTEAFF. The CDR3 nucleotides read TGCGCCAGCTTACGGACAGGGGCCATAAACACTGAAGCTTTCTTT.

This rearrangement joins TRBV7-9 to TRBJ2-5; D gene unclear. The CDR3 totals 14 residues. V was shortened by 6 bases and J by 5 bases, with 16 bases between the two germline ends. Looked up from germline, CDR1 is SEHNR and CDR2 is FQNEAQ (reference sequence). Here the CDR3 reads CASSPSTSTETQYF. CDR3 sequence (DNA): TGTGCCAGCAGTCCTTCGACTTCCACGGAGACCCAGTACTTC.

The genes are TRBV29-1 and TRBJ2-1; no reliable D call. Looked up from germline, CDR1 is SQVTM and CDR2 is ANQGSEA. The V end lost 3 bases, the J end lost 11 bases, and 14 bases lay between the germline ends. This CDR3 has 12 residues. The CDR3 nucleotides read TGCAGCGTTGAGAGTAGCCAGTCGAAGCAGTTCTTC. This sequence encodes CSVESSQSKQFF.

This chain joins TRBV25-1 and TRBJ1-4; D is unclear. V shed 5 bases and J shed 3 bases, with 7 bases lying between them. Germline-derived CDR1 and CDR2 are MGHDK and SYGVNS. The CDR3 is 13 residues long. Here the CDR3 reads CASSWQANEKLFF. The CDR3 nucleotides read TGTGCCAGCAGTTGGCAGGCTAATGAAAAACTGTTTTTT.

The chain links TRBV29-1 to TRBJ2-7; a weak D match, TRBD1 (5 bases). Germline CDR1 is SQVTM and CDR2 is ANQGSEA. This CDR3 comprises 12 residues. Trimming removed 5 bases from V and 5 bases from J, with 13 bases in between. The CDR3 DNA reads TGCAGCGTTAGCCAGGGAACCAACGAGCAGTACTTC. Encoded protein: CSVSQGTNEQYF.

Of note for this clone: Other nucleotide sequences from this sample produce the same CDR3. This chain links TRBV27 with TRBJ1-2; no reliable D call. The germline CDR1 and CDR2 sequences are MNHEY and SMNVEV (reference sequence). This CDR3 has 14 amino acids. V was shortened by 0 bases and J by 2 bases, with 7 bases between the two germline ends. CDR3 sequence reads: CASSLSAGNYGYTF. The CDR3 bases are TGTGCCAGCAGTTTATCGGCGGGGAACTATGGCTACACCTTC.

This rearrangement joins TRBV19 to TRBJ1-1, with 7 bases identical to TRBD1. Germline lookup yields CDR1 LNHDA and CDR2 SQIVND (reference sequence). Germline trimming cut 8 bases from V and 0 bases from J; bases unmatched to any gene: 9. The CDR3 sequence is 15 residues long. CDR3 sequence reads: CASQPTGTVNTEAFF. The CDR3 nucleotides read TGTGCCAGTCAACCTACCGGGACAGTGAACACTGAAGCTTTCTTT.

The genes are TRBV19 and TRBJ2-1; no firm D call. Germline CDR1 and CDR2: LNHDA and SQIVND (reference sequence). CDR3 length: 16 amino acids. V was clipped by 1 base and J by 4 bases, with 14 bases between them. The DNA for the CDR3 is TGTGCCAGTAGTATAGGAGAATTCGTAACTTACAATGAGCAGTTCTTC. Translating it yields CASSIGEFVTYNEQFF. The full variable domain, with the rest looked up from reference TRBV19 and TRBJ2-1, is DGGITQSPKYLFRKEGQNVTLSCEQNLNHDAMYWYRQDPGQGLRLIYYSQIVNDFQKGDIAEGYSVSREKKESFPLTVTSAQKNPTAFYLCASSIGEFVTYNEQFFGPGTRLTVL.

The V and J genes are TRBV6-5 and TRBJ2-5; the D gene is possibly TRBD2 (6 bases). The CDR3 consists of 13 residues. Per the germline V gene, CDR1 is MNHEY and CDR2 is SVGAGI. V lost 4 bases to trimming and J lost 9 bases, with 15 bases between them. CDR3 region: CASSLRGNLAQYF. The DNA for the CDR3 is TGTGCCAGCAGTTTACGGGGGAATCTGGCCCAGTACTTC.

The chain carries TRBV6-5 and TRBJ1-4, with D perhaps TRBD1 (5 bases). The CDR3 covers 15 residues. V was trimmed by 6 bases and J by 0 bases, leaving 11 bases between them. Looked up from germline, CDR1 is MNHEY and CDR2 is SVGAGI. CDR3 amino acids: CASRPHRTTNEKLFF. For the CDR3, the DNA is TGTGCCAGCAGGCCCCACAGGACAACTAATGAAAAACTGTTTTTT.

The rearrangement uses TRBV19 and TRBJ2-6, with D possibly being TRBD1 (6 bases). CDR1 and CDR2 from the germline V gene are LNHDA and SQIVND (reference sequence). Deletions cut 9 bases from V and 0 bases from J, with 18 bases between. This CDR3 is 17 amino acids long. The CDR3 region has the DNA TGTGCCAGCAACTCCAGGGGTTTAAGCTCTGGGGCCAACGTCCTGACTTTC. The encoded protein is CASNSRGLSSGANVLTF.

V and J are TRBV28 and TRBJ1-5; TRBD1 might be the D (5 bases). The CDR3 runs to 14 residues. Germline V gene sequence: CDR1 MDHEN, CDR2 SYDVKM. V was trimmed by 7 bases and J by 3 bases, leaving 13 bases between them. CDR3 region: CASTLRQPNQPQHF. For the CDR3, the DNA is TGTGCCAGCACCCTCAGACAGCCCAATCAGCCCCAGCATTTT.

This chain connects TRBV28 to TRBJ1-2, with 8 nucleotides matching TRBD1. The CDR3 length is 14 residues. With 6 bases clipped from V and 8 bases from J, the junction kept 11 bases outside the gene matches. Germline loops: CDR1 MDHEN, CDR2 SYDVKM. Here the CDR3 DNA reads TGTGCCAGCAGACTCCTGGACAGGGTGGCCGGCTACACCTTC. This translates into CASRLLDRVAGYTF.

The CDR3 loop reads CASSKGLAVNNEQFF. The CDR3 nucleotides are TGTGCCAGCAGTAAGGGTCTAGCGGTAAACAATGAGCAGTTCTTC. The rearrangement joins TRBV7-9 to TRBJ2-1, with 7 bases lining up with TRBD2. The trim removed 6 bases at V and 5 bases at J, leaving 10 bases unmatched. The CDR3 spans 15 residues. The V gene's germline CDR1 is SEHNR and CDR2 FQNEAQ (reference sequence).

The V call is TRBV5-1, the J call TRBJ1-4; possibly TRBD1 for D (5 bases). The CDR3 has 14 residues. Trimming pared 3 bases from V and 7 bases from J, leaving 13 bases between. From germline, CDR1 is SGHRS and CDR2 YFSETQ. The CDR3 region has the DNA TGCGCCAGCAGCTGGGCGGGCGGGGGTGAAAAACTGTTTTTT. Translating gives CASSWAGGGEKLFF.

The CDR3 coding sequence is TGTGCCAGCAGCCACGCGGGACAGGGAGACTATGGCTACACCTTC. This gives the protein CASSHAGQGDYGYTF. The chain uses TRBV5-4 and TRBJ1-2; 9 bases map to TRBD1. This CDR3 is built from 15 residues. Germline lookup yields CDR1 SGHNT and CDR2 YYREEE (reference sequence). The ends lost 4 bases at V and 3 bases at J; junction bases unmatched: 7.

The chain links TRBV3-1 (or the pseudogene TRBV3-2) to TRBJ2-7, with D unclear. Trimming removed 4 bases at V and 5 bases at J, with 15 bases between. Germline V gene sequence: CDR1 LGHDT, CDR2 YNNKEL (reference sequence). The CDR3 consists of 14 residues. CDR3: CASSRLAETHEQYF. CDR3 sequence (DNA): TGTGCCAGCAGCCGTTTGGCCGAAACCCACGAGCAGTACTTC.

The gene calls are TRBV11-2 and TRBJ1-5; D is undetermined. Deletions cut 0 bases from V and 5 bases from J, with 5 bases between. The CDR3 length is 13 residues. The germline CDR1 and CDR2 sequences are SGHAT and FQNNGV. CDR3: CASSLERDQPQHF. DNA for the CDR3: TGTGCCAGCAGCTTAGAGCGGGATCAGCCCCAGCATTTT.

This chain connects TRBV20-1 to TRBJ2-3; 8 nucleotides match TRBD2. The CDR3 has 16 residues. CDR1 is DFQATT, CDR2 SNEGSKA, per germline (reference sequence). After removal of 6 bases from V and 1 base from J, the junction contained 12 bases not matched to a gene. The CDR3 nucleotides are TGCAGTGCAAGTAAGCGGGAGAGGTACGGCACAGATACGCAGTATTTT. As protein: CSASKRERYGTDTQYF.

This clone was observed a few times. The chain couples TRBV5-4 to TRBJ1-2; D might be TRBD1 (5 bases). CDR3 length: 12 amino acids. V lost 4 bases, J lost 8 bases, and 12 bases lay in between. From germline, CDR1 is SGHNT and CDR2 YYREEE (reference sequence). In DNA, the CDR3 is TGTGCCAGCAGCGCCCGGACACTCGGCTACACCTTC. Amino acid sequence: CASSARTLGYTF.